This T cell receptor beta chain was documented in a study of blood T cell repertoires in COVID-19. The CDR3 has 16 amino acids. Germline trimming cut 0 bases from V and 2 bases from J; bases unmatched to any gene: 6. Germline V lookup: CDR1 SGHRS, CDR2 YFSETQ. Here immunoSEQ multiplex PCR was the method, and the copy in TCRdb shows in-frame clones only, minus some. The repertoire holds roughly 68,000 clones, with about 91% as singletons. This rearrangement joins TRBV5-1 to TRBJ2-7; the match to TRBD1 covers 9 bases. The clonotype originates from a man aged 35-49 years with COVID-19, enrolled during active disease. Sequencing was done on a sample of peripheral blood. The DNA for the CDR3 is TGCGCCAGCAGCTTGGCCCCGACAGGGGGTACCTACGAGCAGTACTTC. Residues: CASSLAPTGGTYEQYF.